These 7 T cell receptor beta chains came from one sample sequenced in a study of beta chain features in type 1 diabetes. Expressed TCRB transcripts were sequenced because the entire RNA isolate underwent reverse transcription. Profiled with immunoSEQ multiplex PCR; TCRdb holds only in-frame clones, not every one. The repertoire holds about 230,000 clones, with 9.6% as singletons. Sequencing was performed on naive CD4+ T cells from blood. These receptors came from a woman younger than 30 in good health.

The chain joins TRBV7-2 to TRBJ2-2; the D gene is possibly TRBD2 (6 bases). Trimming shortened V by 2 bases and J by 4 bases, and 11 bases separated the two germline ends. The CDR3 runs 15 residues. Germline V lookup: CDR1 SGHTA, CDR2 FQGNSA. The CDR3 spells CASSLFRGSTGELFF. CDR3 in DNA: TGTGCCAGCAGCTTATTCCGGGGGAGCACCGGGGAGCTGTTTTTT.

This sequence joins TRBV6-1 and TRBJ2-7; perhaps TRBD1 as D (7 bases). From germline, CDR1 is MNHNS and CDR2 SASEGT. V was trimmed by 2 bases and J by 6 bases, leaving 17 bases between them. There are 15 residues in the CDR3. The CDR3 region has the DNA TGTGCCAGCAGTGAACGGCAGGGGGGCCTTCGCGAGCAGTACTTC. Encoded protein: CASSERQGGLREQYF.

The count of this clone is one. The V gene is TRBV9, the J gene TRBJ2-5, with a possible D match to TRBD1 (7 bases). From germline, CDR1 is SGDLS and CDR2 YYNGEE. V lost 2 bases and J lost 2, with 10 bases in between. The CDR3 is 14 residues long. The CDR3 region has the DNA TGTGCCAGCAGCGTGGGGGGACAGCAAGAGACCCAGTACTTC. This gives the protein CASSVGGQQETQYF. Together with reference TRBV9 and TRBJ2-5, the CDR3 gives the full variable domain: DSGVTQTPKHLITATGQRVTLRCSPRSGDLSVYWYQQSLDQGLQFLIQYYNGEERAKGNILERFSAQQFPDLHSELNLSSLELGDSALYFCASSVGGQQETQYFGPGTRLLVL.

This clone was observed a few times. The chain carries TRBV30 and TRBJ2-3, with a weak D call TRBD2 (6 bases). The CDR3 extends over 14 amino acids. CDR1 is GTSNPN, CDR2 SVGIG, per germline (reference sequence). V was pared by 3 bases and J by 4 bases, with 14 bases between. The CDR3 region has the DNA TGTGCCTGGAGGCCCCCCTCTAGCGCAGATACGCAGTATTTT. Its protein product is CAWRPPSSADTQYF.

The V and J genes are TRBV9 and TRBJ1-1, with 8 bases fitting TRBD1. The trim removed 3 bases at V and 5 bases at J, leaving 3 bases unmatched. The CDR3 has 13 residues. Germline-derived CDR1 and CDR2 are SGDLS and YYNGEE. CDR3 region: CASSATGETEAFF. The DNA of the CDR3 is TGTGCCAGCAGCGCGACAGGGGAAACTGAAGCTTTCTTT.

This rearrangement joins TRBV6-5 to TRBJ2-2; possible D gene TRBD2, 6 bases. Germline loops: CDR1 MNHEY, CDR2 SVGAGI. The CDR3 is made up of 13 amino acids. Trimming stripped 4 bases from V and 6 bases from J, with 9 bases between. CDR3 nucleotides: TGTGCCAGCAGTTGGCAGCGGGCCGGGGAGCTGTTTTTT. It is translated as CASSWQRAGELFF.

In its sample, this clone was seen a few times. The V call is TRBV6-1, the J call TRBJ1-1; possible D gene TRBD1, 5 bases. Germline values: CDR1 MNHNS, CDR2 SASEGT. The CDR3 covers 16 residues. V lost 2 bases, J lost 4 bases, and 17 bases lay in between. The CDR3: CASSENGWAQGTEAFF. DNA for the CDR3: TGTGCCAGCAGTGAAAACGGGTGGGCGCAGGGCACTGAAGCTTTCTTT.